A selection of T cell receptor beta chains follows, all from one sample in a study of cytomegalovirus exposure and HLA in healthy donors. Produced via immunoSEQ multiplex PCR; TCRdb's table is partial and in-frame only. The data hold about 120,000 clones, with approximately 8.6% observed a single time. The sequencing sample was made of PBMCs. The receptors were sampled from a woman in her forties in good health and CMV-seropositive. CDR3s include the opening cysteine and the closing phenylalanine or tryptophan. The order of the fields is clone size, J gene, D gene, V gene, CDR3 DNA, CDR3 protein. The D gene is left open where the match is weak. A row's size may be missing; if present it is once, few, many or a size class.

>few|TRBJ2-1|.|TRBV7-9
TGTGCCAGCAGCTTAGATGGCGGGGGCCCGGTGGGCTCCTACAATGAGCAGTTCTTC
CASSLDGGGPVGSYNEQFF
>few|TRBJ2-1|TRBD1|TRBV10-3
TGTGCCATCAGGGGACAGAGCCGCAATGAGCAGTTCTTC
CAIRGQSRNEQFF
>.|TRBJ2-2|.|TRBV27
TGTGCCAGCACGGTGAACACCGGGGAGCTGTTTTTT
CASTVNTGELFF
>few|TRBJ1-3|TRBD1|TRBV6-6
TGTGCCAGCAGAGGTACAGGGGCGTACTCTGGAAACACCATATATTTT
CASRGTGAYSGNTIYF
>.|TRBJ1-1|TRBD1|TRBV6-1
TGTGCCAGCACGGGACAGGCCTCAGGGAACACTGAAGCTTTCTTT
CASTGQASGNTEAFF
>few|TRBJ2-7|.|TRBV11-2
TGTGCCAGCAGCTCGACGGGAAGCTCCTACGAGCAGTACTTC
CASSSTGSSYEQYF
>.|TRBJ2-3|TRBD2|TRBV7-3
TGTGCCAGCAGCGACCGGGACTCGGGGGGGCAGTATTTT
CASSDRDSGGQYF
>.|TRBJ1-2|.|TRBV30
TGTGCCTGGAGCCCCGGGACAACGTCTGGCTACACCTTC
CAWSPGTTSGYTF
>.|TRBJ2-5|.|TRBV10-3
TGTGCCATCAGAATGACAGACCAAGAGACCCAGTACTTC
CAIRMTDQETQYF
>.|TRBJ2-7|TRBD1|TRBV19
TGTGCCAGTAGTACCGGGACAGGGATGGTCTACGAGCAGTACTTC
CASSTGTGMVYEQYF
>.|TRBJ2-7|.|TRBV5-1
TGCGCCAGCAGCCCCGCGGGTTCCTCCAGCGAGCAGTACTTC
CASSPAGSSSEQYF
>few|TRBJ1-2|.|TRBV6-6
TGTGCCAGCAGTTTAATATCTAACTATGGCTACACCTTC
CASSLISNYGYTF
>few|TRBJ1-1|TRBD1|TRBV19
TGTGCCAGTAGTATAAGGCGGACAGGGCCTATGAACACTGAAGCTTTCTTT
CASSIRRTGPMNTEAFF
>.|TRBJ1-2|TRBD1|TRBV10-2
TGCGCCAGCCGTGAGGGAGGGGGCTACACGCTGAACTATGGCTACACCTTC
CASREGGGYTLNYGYTF
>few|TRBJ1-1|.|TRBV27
TGTGCCAGCAGTTTATCGGCAGGGGTGAACACTGAAGCTTTCTTT
CASSLSAGVNTEAFF
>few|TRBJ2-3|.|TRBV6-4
TGTGCCAGCAGTGACGGGGCGGCAGATACGCAGTATTTT
CASSDGAADTQYF
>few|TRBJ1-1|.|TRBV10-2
TGCGCCAGCACAGAAGCGGGAATGAACACTGAAGCTTTCTTT
CASTEAGMNTEAFF
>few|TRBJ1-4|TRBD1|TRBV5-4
TGTGCCAGCAGCTTTATACAGGGGGCAGTGAATGAAAAACTGTTTTTT
CASSFIQGAVNEKLFF
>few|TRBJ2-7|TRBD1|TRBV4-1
TGCGCCAGCAGCCAAGATGGACAGGGGTTCTACGAGCAGTACTTC
CASSQDGQGFYEQYF
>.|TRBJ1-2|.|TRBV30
TGTGCCTGGAGTGTAAGGACTTATGGCTACACCTTC
CAWSVRTYGYTF
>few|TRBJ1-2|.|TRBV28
TGTGCCAGCAGAGACGGAAAGGCACAGTACTTTTATGGCTACACCTTC
CASRDGKAQYFYGYTF
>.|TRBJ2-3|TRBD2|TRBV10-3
TGTGCCATCAGTGAGTCCTCGGCTAGCGGCCGCACAGATACGCAGTATTTT
CAISESSASGRTDTQYF
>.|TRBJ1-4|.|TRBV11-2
TGTGCCAGCAGCTTAGTAGGCAGGGGCGTCGGTGAAAAACTGTTTTTT
CASSLVGRGVGEKLFF
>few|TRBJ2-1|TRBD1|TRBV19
TGTGCCAGTAGTATAGATCTTGAATGGACAGGGGGCCGGAATGAGCAGTTCTTC
CASSIDLEWTGGRNEQFF
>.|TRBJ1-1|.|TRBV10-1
TGCGCCAGCAGCGCCTTAAGGGGGAAGAGGTACACTGAAGCTTTCTTT
CASSALRGKRYTEAFF
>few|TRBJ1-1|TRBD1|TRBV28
TGTGCCAGCAGCCCAGACACAGGGGGGACTGAAGCTTTCTTT
CASSPDTGGTEAFF
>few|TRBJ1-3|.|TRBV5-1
TGCGCCAGCAGTCCTGACAGCTCTGGAAACACCATATATTTT
CASSPDSSGNTIYF
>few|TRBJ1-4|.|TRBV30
TGTGCCTGGAGTGTGTGGAGGGCCGATGAAAAACTGTTTTTT
CAWSVWRADEKLFF
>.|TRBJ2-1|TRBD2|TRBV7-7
TGTGCCAGCAGCTTAGGTCGACTAGCGGCCAATCAGCAGTTCTTC
CASSLGRLAANQQFF